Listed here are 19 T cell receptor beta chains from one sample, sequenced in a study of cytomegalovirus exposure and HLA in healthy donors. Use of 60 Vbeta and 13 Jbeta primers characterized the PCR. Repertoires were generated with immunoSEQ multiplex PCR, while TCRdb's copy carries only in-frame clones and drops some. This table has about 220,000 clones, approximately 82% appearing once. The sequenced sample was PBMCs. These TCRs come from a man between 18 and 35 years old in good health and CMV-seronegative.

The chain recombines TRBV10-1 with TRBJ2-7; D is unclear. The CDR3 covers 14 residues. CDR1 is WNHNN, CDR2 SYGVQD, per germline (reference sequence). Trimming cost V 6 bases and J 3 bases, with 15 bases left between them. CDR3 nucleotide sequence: TGCGCCAGCAGAATGCAGGTATGTAGCTACGAGCAGTACTTC. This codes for CASRMQVCSYEQYF.

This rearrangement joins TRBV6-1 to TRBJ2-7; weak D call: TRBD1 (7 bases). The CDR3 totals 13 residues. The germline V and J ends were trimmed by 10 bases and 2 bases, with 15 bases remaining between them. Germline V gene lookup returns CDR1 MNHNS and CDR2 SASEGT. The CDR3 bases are TGTGCCATCCAGGGGGGTTGGCCCTACGAGCAGTACTTC. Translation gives CAIQGGWPYEQYF.

The CDR3 loop reads CASSFIAGGPGDEQFF. CDR3 coding DNA: TGTGCCAGCAGCTTCATAGCGGGAGGCCCAGGGGATGAGCAGTTCTTC. The genes are TRBV7-9 and TRBJ2-1; 10 bases are a match to TRBD2. With V trimmed by 3 bases and J by 8 bases, 10 bases remained unmatched. This CDR3 spans 16 amino acids. From germline, CDR1 is SEHNR and CDR2 FQNEAQ (reference sequence).

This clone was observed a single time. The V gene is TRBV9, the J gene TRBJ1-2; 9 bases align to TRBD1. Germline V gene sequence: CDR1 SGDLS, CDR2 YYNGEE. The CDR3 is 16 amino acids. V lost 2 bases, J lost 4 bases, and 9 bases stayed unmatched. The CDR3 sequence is CASSVLQGARGYGYTF. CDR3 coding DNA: TGTGCCAGCAGCGTTTTACAGGGGGCGCGAGGCTATGGCTACACCTTC.

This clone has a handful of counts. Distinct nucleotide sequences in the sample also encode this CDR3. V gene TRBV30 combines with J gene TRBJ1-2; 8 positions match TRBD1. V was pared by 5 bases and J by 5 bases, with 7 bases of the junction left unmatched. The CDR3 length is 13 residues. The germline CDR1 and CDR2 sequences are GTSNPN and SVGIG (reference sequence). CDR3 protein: CAWGGQVGYGYTF. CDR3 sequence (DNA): TGTGCCTGGGGGGGACAGGTCGGTTATGGCTACACCTTC.

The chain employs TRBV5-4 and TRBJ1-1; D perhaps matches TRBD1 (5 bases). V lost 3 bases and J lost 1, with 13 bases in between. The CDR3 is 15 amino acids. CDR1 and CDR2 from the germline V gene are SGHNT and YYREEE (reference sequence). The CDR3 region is CASSSGGSQNTEAFF. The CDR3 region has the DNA TGTGCCAGCAGCTCGGGGGGAAGCCAGAACACTGAAGCTTTCTTT. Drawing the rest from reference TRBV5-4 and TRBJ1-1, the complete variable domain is ETGVTQSPTHLIKTRGQQVTLRCSSQSGHNTVSWYQQALGQGPQFIFQYYREEENGRGNFPPRFSGLQFPNYSSELNVNALELDDSALYLCASSSGGSQNTEAFFGQGTRLTVV.

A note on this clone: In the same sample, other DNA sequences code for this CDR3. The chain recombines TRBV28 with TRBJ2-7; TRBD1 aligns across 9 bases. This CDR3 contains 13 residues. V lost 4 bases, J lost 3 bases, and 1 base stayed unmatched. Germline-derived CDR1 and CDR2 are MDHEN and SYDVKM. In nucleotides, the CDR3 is TGTGCCAGCAGTTCGGGACAGGGCTACGAGCAGTACTTC. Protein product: CASSSGQGYEQYF. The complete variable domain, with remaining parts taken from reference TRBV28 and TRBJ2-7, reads DVKVTQSSRYLVKRTGEKVFLECVQDMDHENMFWYRQDPGLGLRLIYFSYDVKMKEKGDIPEGYSVSREKKERFSLILESASTNQTSMYLCASSSGQGYEQYFGPGTRLTVT.

CDR3 DNA sequence: TGTGCCAGCAGGCGATTAGCGGGAGGGCCAACCGAGCAGTACTTC. It translates to CASRRLAGGPTEQYF. The chain uses TRBV28 and TRBJ2-5; TRBD2 agrees at 11 bases. Judging by the DNA end, TRBJ2-7 fits better; the J call may be wrong. CDR3 length: 15 residues. From germline, CDR1 is MDHEN and CDR2 SYDVKM.

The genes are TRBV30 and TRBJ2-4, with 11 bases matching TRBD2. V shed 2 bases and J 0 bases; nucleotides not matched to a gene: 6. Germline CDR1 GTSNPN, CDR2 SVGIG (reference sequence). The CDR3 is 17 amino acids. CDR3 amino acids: CAWSKPGLAAAKNIQYF. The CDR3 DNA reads TGTGCCTGGAGTAAACCGGGACTAGCGGCAGCCAAAAACATTCAGTACTTC.

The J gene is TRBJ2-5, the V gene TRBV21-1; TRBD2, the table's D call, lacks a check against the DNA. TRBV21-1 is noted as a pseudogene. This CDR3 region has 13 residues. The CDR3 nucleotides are TGTGCCAGCAGCAAGGGACTCAGGGAGACCCAGTACTTC. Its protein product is CASSKGLRETQYF.

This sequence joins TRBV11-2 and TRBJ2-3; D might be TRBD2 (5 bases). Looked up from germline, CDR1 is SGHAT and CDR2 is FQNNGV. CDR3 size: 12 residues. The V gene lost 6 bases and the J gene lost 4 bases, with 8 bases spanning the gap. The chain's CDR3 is CASRRAADTQYF. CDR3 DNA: TGTGCCAGCAGGCGAGCGGCAGATACGCAGTATTTT.

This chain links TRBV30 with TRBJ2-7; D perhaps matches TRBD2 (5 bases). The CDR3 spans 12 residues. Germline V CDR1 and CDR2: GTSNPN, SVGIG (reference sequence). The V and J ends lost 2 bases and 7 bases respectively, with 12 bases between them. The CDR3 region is CAWSRTSGEQYF. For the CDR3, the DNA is TGTGCCTGGAGTAGAACTTCGGGGGAGCAGTACTTC.

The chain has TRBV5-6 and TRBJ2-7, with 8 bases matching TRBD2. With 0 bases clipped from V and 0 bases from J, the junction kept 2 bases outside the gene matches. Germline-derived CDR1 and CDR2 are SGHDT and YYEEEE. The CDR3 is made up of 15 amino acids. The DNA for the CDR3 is TGTGCCAGCAGCTTGGTGCGGGAGGCCTCCTACGAGCAGTACTTC. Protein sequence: CASSLVREASYEQYF.

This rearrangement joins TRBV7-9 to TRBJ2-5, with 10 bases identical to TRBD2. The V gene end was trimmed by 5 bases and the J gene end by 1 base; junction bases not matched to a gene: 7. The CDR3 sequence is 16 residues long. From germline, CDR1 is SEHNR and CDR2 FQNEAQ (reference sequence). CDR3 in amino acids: CASSPGLAGVQETQYF. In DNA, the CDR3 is TGTGCCAGCAGCCCCGGGCTAGCGGGAGTCCAAGAGACCCAGTACTTC.

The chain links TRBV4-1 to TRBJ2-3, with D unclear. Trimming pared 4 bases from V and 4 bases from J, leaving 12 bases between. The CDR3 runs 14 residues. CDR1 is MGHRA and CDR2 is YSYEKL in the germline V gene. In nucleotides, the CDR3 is TGCGCCAGCAGCCCGATAGGAGAGGCAGATACGCAGTATTTT. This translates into CASSPIGEADTQYF.

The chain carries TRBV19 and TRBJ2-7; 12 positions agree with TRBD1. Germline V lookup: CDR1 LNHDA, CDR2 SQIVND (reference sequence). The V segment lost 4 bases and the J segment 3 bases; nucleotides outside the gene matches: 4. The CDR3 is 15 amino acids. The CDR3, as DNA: TGTGCCAGTAGTAGAGGGACAGGGGGCTTCTACGAGCAGTACTTC. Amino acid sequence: CASSRGTGGFYEQYF.

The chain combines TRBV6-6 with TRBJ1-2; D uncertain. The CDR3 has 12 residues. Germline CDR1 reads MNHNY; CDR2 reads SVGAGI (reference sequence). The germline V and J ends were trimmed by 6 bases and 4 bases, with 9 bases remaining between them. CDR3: CASSRLGYGYTF. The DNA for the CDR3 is TGTGCCAGCAGCCGTCTCGGCTATGGCTACACCTTC.

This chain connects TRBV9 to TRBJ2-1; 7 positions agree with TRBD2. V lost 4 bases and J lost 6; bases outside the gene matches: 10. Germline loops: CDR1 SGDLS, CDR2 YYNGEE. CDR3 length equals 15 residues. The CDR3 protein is CASSHGTTSINEQFF. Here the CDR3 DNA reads TGTGCCAGCAGCCACGGGACTACCTCGATCAATGAGCAGTTCTTC. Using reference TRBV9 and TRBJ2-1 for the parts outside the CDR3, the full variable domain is DSGVTQTPKHLITATGQRVTLRCSPRSGDLSVYWYQQSLDQGLQFLIQYYNGEERAKGNILERFSAQQFPDLHSELNLSSLELGDSALYFCASSHGTTSINEQFFGPGTRLTVL.

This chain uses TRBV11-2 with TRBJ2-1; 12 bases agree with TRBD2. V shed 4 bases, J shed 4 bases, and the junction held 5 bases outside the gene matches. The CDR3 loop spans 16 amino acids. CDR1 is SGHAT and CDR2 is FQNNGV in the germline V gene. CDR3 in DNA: TGTGCCAGCAGCTCCTTCCTAGCGGGAGGGTACAATGAGCAGTTCTTC. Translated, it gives CASSSFLAGGYNEQFF.